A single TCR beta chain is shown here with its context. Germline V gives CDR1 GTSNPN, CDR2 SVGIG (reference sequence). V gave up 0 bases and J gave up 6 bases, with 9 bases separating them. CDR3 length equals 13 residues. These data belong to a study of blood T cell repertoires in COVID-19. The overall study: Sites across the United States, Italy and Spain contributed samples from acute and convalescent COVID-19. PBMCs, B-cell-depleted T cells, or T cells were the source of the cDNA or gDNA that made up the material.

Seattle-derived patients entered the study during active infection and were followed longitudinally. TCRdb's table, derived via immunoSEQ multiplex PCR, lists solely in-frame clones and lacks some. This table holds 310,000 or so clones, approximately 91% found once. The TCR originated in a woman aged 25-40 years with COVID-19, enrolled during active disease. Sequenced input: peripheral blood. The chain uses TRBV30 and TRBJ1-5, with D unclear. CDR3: CAWSVGGSQPQHF. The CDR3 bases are TGTGCCTGGAGTGTCGGAGGGAGTCAGCCCCAGCATTTT.